The 3 T cell receptor beta chains in this list originate from one sample, sequenced in a study of cytomegalovirus exposure and HLA in healthy donors. The study ran its PCR with 60 Vbeta and 13 Jbeta primers. Assay: immunoSEQ multiplex PCR; the TCRdb copy retains only in-frame clones and omits some. The sample lists around 180,000 clones, approximately 78% seen once, with 2.4% in the top ten. Sequencing input: PBMCs. These receptors were collected from a male donor in good health and CMV-seronegative.

The V call is TRBV27, the J call TRBJ1-2; a weak D match, TRBD1 (5 bases). With 3 bases removed from V and 4 bases from J, the gap between germline ends came to 9 bases. Germline CDR1 reads MNHEY; CDR2 reads SMNVEV (reference sequence). The CDR3 length is 13 residues. CDR3 region: CASSFVDSYGYTF. The CDR3 region has the DNA TGTGCCAGCAGTTTTGTCGACAGCTATGGCTACACCTTC.

This chain uses TRBV10-3 with TRBJ2-6; possibly TRBD1 for D (5 bases). Between the trimmed V and J ends, which lost 7 bases and 0 bases, there was a span of 13 bases. Germline lookup yields CDR1 ENHRY and CDR2 SYGVKD. There are 16 residues in the CDR3. The CDR3 nucleotides read TGTGCCATCAATTTGGGGCAGGGCTCTGGGGCCAACGTCCTGACTTTC. It translates to CAINLGQGSGANVLTF.

This chain connects TRBV11-1 to TRBJ2-5, with 7 bases fitting TRBD2. V gave up 5 bases and J gave up 2 bases; unmatched junction bases: 8. CDR3 length: 15 residues. From germline, CDR1 is SGHAT and CDR2 FQDESV (reference sequence). The CDR3 bases are TGTGCCAGCAGCCCAAGGACTAGTCTTCAAGAGACCCAGTACTTC. As protein: CASSPRTSLQETQYF.